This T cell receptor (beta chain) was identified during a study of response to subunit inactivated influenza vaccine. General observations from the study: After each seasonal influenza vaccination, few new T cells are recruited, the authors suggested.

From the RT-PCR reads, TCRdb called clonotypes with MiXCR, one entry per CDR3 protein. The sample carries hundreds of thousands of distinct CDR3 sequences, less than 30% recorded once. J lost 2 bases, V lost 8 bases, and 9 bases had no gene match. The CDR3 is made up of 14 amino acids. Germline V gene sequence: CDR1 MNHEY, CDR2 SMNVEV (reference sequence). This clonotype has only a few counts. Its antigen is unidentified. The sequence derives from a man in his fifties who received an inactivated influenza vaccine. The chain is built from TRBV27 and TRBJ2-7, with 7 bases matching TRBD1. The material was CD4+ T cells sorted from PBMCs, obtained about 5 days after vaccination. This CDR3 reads CASGQRDRAYEQYF. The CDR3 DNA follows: TGTGCCAGCGGCCAACGGGACAGAGCCTACGAGCAGTACTTC.